The rows below give T cell receptor beta chains drawn from one sample of a study of blood T cell repertoires in COVID-19. Repertoires were generated with immunoSEQ multiplex PCR, while TCRdb's copy carries only in-frame clones and drops some. The sample yields 90,000 to 120,000 clones, 70% to 90% seen once. Input material: peripheral blood. The receptor set was obtained from a human donor in a cohort sampled during active COVID-19. CDR3s include the opening cysteine and the closing phenylalanine or tryptophan. A D gene is named only where the DNA matches it firmly. Clone size, where shown, is once, few, many, or a class for clones that have expanded.

.	TRBV5-1	TRBJ2-3	.	TGCGCCAGCAGCTTGGGACATGCTAACACAGATACGCAGTATTTT	CASSLGHANTDTQYF
TRBD2	TRBV29-1	TRBJ2-7	.	TGCAGCGTTGGAGCTAGCGGGGGGTTAGGGTACGAGCAGTACTTC	CSVGASGGLGYEQYF
.	TRBV5-4	TRBJ2-5	.	TGTGCCAGCAGGGACGCAAGGGGCCTAGAGACCCAGTACTTC	CASRDARGLETQYF
.	TRBV12-3/TRBV12-4	TRBJ1-2	.	TGTGCCAGCAGTTTACAAGCGATGGCTGGCTACACCTTC	CASSLQAMAGYTF
TRBD1	TRBV27	TRBJ2-7	.	TGTGCCAGCAGTCCCTCCAGGGGGACAACCTACGAGCAGTACTTC	CASSPSRGTTYEQYF
.	TRBV7-9	TRBJ2-5	.	TGTGCCAGCAGCTTTACTTTTTCTTACGAGACCCAGTACTTC	CASSFTFSYETQYF
TRBD2	TRBV5-4	TRBJ2-2	.	TGTGCCAGCACCCCGGTCCTGGGAGGGCTCACCGGGGAGCTGTTTTTT	CASTPVLGGLTGELFF
TRBD1	TRBV28	TRBJ1-5	.	TGTGCCAGCAGTTCGGGACAGGGGCCGAGCAATCAGCCCCAGCATTTT	CASSSGQGPSNQPQHF
TRBD1	TRBV7-9	TRBJ2-7	.	TGTGCCAGCAGCCCACCTGACAGGGGAAGCTCCTACGAGCAGTACTTC	CASSPPDRGSSYEQYF
TRBD1	TRBV4-1	TRBJ2-7	.	TGCGCCAGCAGCCTCGGTCAGGGGGCCTACGAGCAGTACTTC	CASSLGQGAYEQYF
TRBD1	TRBV23-1	TRBJ1-1	once	TGCGCCAGCAGTCACCCGGGACAGGGCGGAGCAAACACTGAAGCTTTCTTT	CASSHPGQGGANTEAFF
.	TRBV20-1	TRBJ1-6	.	TGCAGTGCTAGTGAAGTCGGGGGGCTATATTCACCCCTCCACTTT	CSASEVGGLYSPLHF
.	TRBV6-5	TRBJ2-7	.	TGTGCCAGCTCGCAAGGAGGACTCTACGAGCAGTACTTC	CASSQGGLYEQYF
TRBD1	TRBV28	TRBJ1-4	.	TGTGCCAGCAGTTCCGGGACAGGGGGTATGAATGAAAAACTGTTTTTT	CASSSGTGGMNEKLFF
.	TRBV28	TRBJ1-3	.	TGTGCCAGCAGTCCCCAGGGGTCTGGAAACACCATATATTTT	CASSPQGSGNTIYF
TRBD2	TRBV19	TRBJ2-1	.	TGTGCCAGTAGTACTAGCGGCCTAAACAATGAGCAGTTCTTC	CASSTSGLNNEQFF
TRBD1	TRBV28	TRBJ1-4	.	TGTGCCAGCGGTACGGGACAGGGTTCTAATGAAAAACTGTTTTTT	CASGTGQGSNEKLFF
.	TRBV28	TRBJ1-6	.	TGTGCCAGCAGTACCAGGGCCTCAGGGGCACCCCTCCACTTT	CASSTRASGAPLHF
TRBD2	TRBV5-1	TRBJ2-3	.	TGCGCCAGCAGCTTGATCCGGGGGGATTTTGGCACAGATACGCAGTATTTT	CASSLIRGDFGTDTQYF
.	TRBV4-1	TRBJ2-5	.	TGCGCCAGCAGCCAATCGCGGGACAGATTGGAAGAGACCCAGTACTTC	CASSQSRDRLEETQYF
TRBD1	TRBV28	TRBJ2-7	.	TGTGCCAGCAGCCGGACAGGGGGTCTCGTCGAGCAGTACTTC	CASSRTGGLVEQYF
TRBD2	TRBV3-1/TRBV3-2	TRBJ2-3	.	TGTGCCAGCAGCCAAGGGGTAGCGGGAGCAGATACGCAGTATTTT	CASSQGVAGADTQYF
.	TRBV27	TRBJ1-6	.	TGTGCCAGCAGTTTGGCCAATAATTCACCCCTCCACTTT	CASSLANNSPLHF
TRBD1	TRBV19	TRBJ1-6	.	TGTGCCAGTCATCGGCAGGGGGGCTCACCCCTCCACTTT	CASHRQGGSPLHF
TRBD1	TRBV7-9	TRBJ2-3	.	TGTGCCAGCAGCTCCGCCGGGACAGCTAGCACAGATACGCAGTATTTT	CASSSAGTASTDTQYF
.	TRBV4-2	TRBJ2-7	few	TGTGCCAGCAGGGTTGTCCAGGGGCCGAATTACGAGCAGTACTTC	CASRVVQGPNYEQYF
.	TRBV6-2/TRBV6-3	TRBJ2-5	.	TGTGCCAGCAGTTACTCACTGGGGGACTACCAAGAGACCCAGTACTTC	CASSYSLGDYQETQYF
TRBD2	TRBV4-1	TRBJ2-7	few	TGCGCCACTCCTCCAGATGGCGGGAGGGCCTACGAGCAGTACTTC	CATPPDGGRAYEQYF
.	TRBV9	TRBJ2-3	once	TGTGCCAGCAGCGTAGATCTAGATACGCAGTATTTT	CASSVDLDTQYF
TRBD1	TRBV19	TRBJ1-5	.	TGTGCCAGTAGTATAGAAACGACAGGGATTAGCAATCAGCCCCAGCATTTT	CASSIETTGISNQPQHF
.	TRBV12-5	TRBJ1-3	.	TGTGCTAGTCAGACAGAAAGGATGGGTGGAAACACCATATATTTT	CASQTERMGGNTIYF
TRBD2	TRBV11-2	TRBJ2-2	.	TGTGCCAGCAGCCGGACTAGGGGAAGGGACACCGGGGAGCTGTTTTTT	CASSRTRGRDTGELFF
.	TRBV4-1	TRBJ2-5	.	TGCGCCAGCAGCCAATCTTTGTCGCGGAGCCAAGAGACCCAGTACTTC	CASSQSLSRSQETQYF
TRBD2	TRBV6-5	TRBJ2-2	.	TGTGCCAGCAGTTACTACGCGGCGGGAGGGACCGGGGAGCTGTTTTTT	CASSYYAAGGTGELFF
TRBD1	TRBV23-1	TRBJ1-2	.	TGCGCCAGCAGCCGGACAGGTAAAATTAACTATGGCTACACCTTC	CASSRTGKINYGYTF
.	TRBV5-1	TRBJ2-7	few	TGCGCCAGCAGCTTGGGACAGTTCTACGAGCAGTACTTC	CASSLGQFYEQYF
.	TRBV14	TRBJ2-1	.	TGTGCCAGCAGCCTAAACAATGAGCAGTTCTTC	CASSLNNEQFF